These 6 T cell receptor beta chains originate from one sample sequenced in a study of regulatory T cells in long-lasting Graves disease. Arm-PCR of CDR3 regions and iRepertoire HTBI primers were the basis on which TCR beta libraries were built. One entry per CDR3 protein results from TCRdb running MiXCR on the multiplex PCR reads. The sample holds 410,000 or so distinct CDR3 sequences, 14% to 15% seen once. As for time point: newly diagnosed GD, antithyroid drugs for less than 3 months. The TCR library used RNA extracted from PBMCs. These data were also filed under a second study, of T cells in Graves' hyperthyroidism and ophthalmopathy.

The specimen comprised peripheral blood mononuclear cells (PBMCs), sampled at new diagnosis, from a patient treated with antithyroid drugs. These receptors all stem from a woman in her 30s with Graves disease.

This clonotype was picked up many times. V and J are TRBV3-1 and TRBJ2-7, with 9 bases identical to TRBD2. The CDR3 runs 16 residues. CDR1 LGHDT and CDR2 YNNKEL come from the germline V gene (reference sequence). J gave up 4 bases and V 5 bases, and 12 bases lay outside the gene matches. The CDR3: CASSSFLREGNYEQYF. In DNA form, the CDR3 reads TGTGCCAGCAGCTCTTTTTTGCGGGAGGGGAATTACGAGCAGTACTTC.

There are many counts of this clonotype. The chain recombines TRBV3-1 with TRBJ2-7, with D uncertain. There are 14 residues in the CDR3. The V end lost 1 base, the J end lost 6 bases, and 13 bases lay between the germline ends. Per the germline V gene, CDR1 is LGHDT and CDR2 is YNNKEL (reference sequence). CDR3 sequence (DNA): TGTGCCAGCAGCCAAGCTACTCGCCCACTCGAGCAGTACTTC. Its protein is CASSQATRPLEQYF.

This chain uses TRBV7-7 with TRBJ2-1; 9 positions match TRBD2. V gave up 5 bases and J gave up 0 bases; unmatched junction bases: 5. Germline values: CDR1 SSHAT, CDR2 FNYEAQ (reference sequence). This CDR3 contains 16 residues. The CDR3 loop reads CASSPSSGNSYNEQFF. Written as DNA, the CDR3 is TGTGCCAGCAGCCCCTCTAGCGGGAACTCCTACAATGAGCAGTTCTTC.

This clonotype has a handful of counts. The chain joins TRBV13 to TRBJ1-5; D remains unclear. The germline V and J ends were trimmed by 4 bases and 4 bases, with 14 bases remaining between them. The germline gives CDR1 PRHDT, CDR2 FYEKMQ (reference sequence). The CDR3 runs 15 residues. The CDR3 DNA reads TGTGCCAGCAGCTCAGGACCGAGCCCTAATCAGCCCCAGCATTTT. Translation gives CASSSGPSPNQPQHF.

This clonotype has at least ten counts. This chain connects TRBV29-1 to TRBJ2-1; TRBD1 is a possible D gene (5 bases). This CDR3 contains 13 residues. Germline loops: CDR1 SQVTM, CDR2 ANQGSEA. The V gene lost 3 bases and the J gene lost 6 bases, with 12 bases spanning the gap. The CDR3 spells CSVEGSGANEQFF. In DNA form, the CDR3 reads TGCAGCGTTGAGGGGTCTGGGGCCAATGAGCAGTTCTTC.

There are a few counts of this clonotype. This sequence joins TRBV27 and TRBJ2-1, with 10 nucleotides matching TRBD2. The CDR3 is 20 amino acids. The V segment lost 1 base and the J segment 0 bases; nucleotides outside the gene matches: 12. The germline gives CDR1 MNHEY, CDR2 SMNVEV (reference sequence). CDR3 protein: CASSLFGPEIAGGSYNEQFF. CDR3 coding DNA: TGTGCCAGCAGTTTATTCGGGCCCGAGATAGCGGGAGGCTCCTACAATGAGCAGTTCTTC.